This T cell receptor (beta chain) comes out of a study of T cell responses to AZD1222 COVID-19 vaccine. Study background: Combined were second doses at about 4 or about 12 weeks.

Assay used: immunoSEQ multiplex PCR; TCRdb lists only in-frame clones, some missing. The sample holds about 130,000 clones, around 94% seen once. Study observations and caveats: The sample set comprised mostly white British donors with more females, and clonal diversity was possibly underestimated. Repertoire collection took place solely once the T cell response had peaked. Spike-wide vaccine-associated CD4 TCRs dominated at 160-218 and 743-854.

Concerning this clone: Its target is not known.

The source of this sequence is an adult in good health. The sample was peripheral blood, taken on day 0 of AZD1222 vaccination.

Written as DNA, the CDR3 is TGTGCCAGCATCTCACTAGCGGCCAGGCACGAGCAGTACTTC. This gives the protein CASISLAARHEQYF. V usage is TRBV28 and J usage is TRBJ2-7; 8 bases align to TRBD2. Germline V lookup: CDR1 MDHEN, CDR2 SYDVKM. The CDR3 length is 14 residues. With V trimmed by 7 bases and J by 5 bases, 10 bases remained unmatched. Full variable domain (remainder filled in from reference TRBV28 and TRBJ2-7): DVKVTQSSRYLVKRTGEKVFLECVQDMDHENMFWYRQDPGLGLRLIYFSYDVKMKEKGDIPEGYSVSREKKERFSLILESASTNQTSMYLCASISLAARHEQYFGPGTRLTVT.